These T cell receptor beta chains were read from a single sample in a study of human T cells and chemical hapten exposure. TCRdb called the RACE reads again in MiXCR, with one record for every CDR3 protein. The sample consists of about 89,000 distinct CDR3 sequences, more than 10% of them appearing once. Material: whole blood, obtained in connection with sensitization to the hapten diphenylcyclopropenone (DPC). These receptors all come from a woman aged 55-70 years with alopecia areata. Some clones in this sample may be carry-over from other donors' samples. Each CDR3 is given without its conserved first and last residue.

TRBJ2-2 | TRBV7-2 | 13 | ASSLMLAGTGELF
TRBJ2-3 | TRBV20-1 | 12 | SAYGGSHTDTQY
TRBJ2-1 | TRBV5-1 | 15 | ATSVGGVSVSYNEQF
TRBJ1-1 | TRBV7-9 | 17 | ASSSSDRRQDFMNTEAF
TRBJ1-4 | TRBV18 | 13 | ASSPGTGNNEKLF
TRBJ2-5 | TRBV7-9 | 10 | ASSPSAETQY
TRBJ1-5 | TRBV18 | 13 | ASSPETGGGQPQH
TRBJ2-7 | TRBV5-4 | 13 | ASSLGYSSSYEQY
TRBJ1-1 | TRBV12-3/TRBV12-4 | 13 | ASRVDSSGRTEAF
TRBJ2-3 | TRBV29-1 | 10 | SVTTSGDTQY
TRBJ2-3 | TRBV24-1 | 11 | ATSSRAADTQY
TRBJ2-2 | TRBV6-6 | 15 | ASSYLGTSSFTGELF
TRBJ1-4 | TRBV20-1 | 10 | SASHSSEKLF
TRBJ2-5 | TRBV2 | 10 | ASGWQQETQY
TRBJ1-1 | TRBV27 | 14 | ASSPSLGRDEAEAF
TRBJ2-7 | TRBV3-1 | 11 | ASSTDYLNEQY
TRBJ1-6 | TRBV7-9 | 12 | ASSGGTWNSPLH
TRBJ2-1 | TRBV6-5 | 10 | ASSPTGNEQF
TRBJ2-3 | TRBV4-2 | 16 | ASSQGVSRGWSTDTQY
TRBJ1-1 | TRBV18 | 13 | ASSPLNDLDTEAF
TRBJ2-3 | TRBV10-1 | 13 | ASSSLAGGPDTQY
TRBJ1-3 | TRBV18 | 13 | ASSPRTDSGNTIY